These T cell receptor beta chains were read from a single sample in a study of spatial heterogeneity in lung cancer. TCRdb re-called the 5' RACE reads with MiXCR, one entry per CDR3 protein. The sample yields approximately 100,000 distinct CDR3 sequences, around 19% seen once. Sequences were derived from PBMCs, sampled at follow-up. The receptors derive from a male donor with early-stage non-small cell lung cancer. Both conserved end residues are part of each CDR3. A D gene is named only where the DNA matches it firmly. Expanded clones get a size class; other rows say once, few or many, or leave the size out.

many,TRBJ2-3,.,TRBV24-1,TGTGCCACCAGTGATGCGACAGGACGGACAGATACGCAGTATTTT,CATSDATGRTDTQYF
few,TRBJ2-2,TRBD2,TRBV20-1,TGCAGTGCTAGAGATCCCTCGGCGGGGGAGCGAACCGGGGAGCTGTTTTTT,CSARDPSAGERTGELFF
few,TRBJ2-2,TRBD1,TRBV5-5,TGTGCCAGCAGCTTGGATGGGCAGGGGGCTTTCGCCGGGGAGCTGTTTTTT,CASSLDGQGAFAGELFF
few,TRBJ2-2,TRBD1,TRBV7-2,TGTGCCAGCAGCCGTGGGAGCAGGGGGCTAATCACCGGGGAGCTGTTTTTT,CASSRGSRGLITGELFF
many,TRBJ2-1,.,TRBV28,TGTGCCAGCAGTCCCCGGGACGGGTACTACAATGAGCAGTTCTTC,CASSPRDGYYNEQFF
.,TRBJ2-5,TRBD1,TRBV20-1,TGCAGTGCTAGGGACGGACAGGGAACCCAGTACTTC,CSARDGQGTQYF
.,TRBJ1-6,.,TRBV11-2,TGTGCCAGCAGCTTAGTCGGGGCCAGCAGCTTAGTCTTAAAATCACCCCTCCACTTT,CASSLVGASSLVLKSPLHF
.,TRBJ2-7,.,TRBV21-1,TGTGCCAGCAGCAACGGGGTCGCAGGAACCTACGAGCAGTACTTC,CASSNGVAGTYEQYF
.,TRBJ1-6,.,TRBV11-2,TGTGCCAGCAGCTTAGATGCTAGGACACCCCTCCACTTT,CASSLDARTPLHF
few,TRBJ1-5,.,TRBV20-1,TGCAGTGCTAGAGAGGGGTCCTATAGCAATCAGCCCCAGCATTTT,CSAREGSYSNQPQHF
few,TRBJ2-7,.,TRBV6-5,TGTGCCAGCAGTTACTCTGATGGCAGTACCTACGAGCAGTACTTC,CASSYSDGSTYEQYF
few,TRBJ2-7,.,TRBV20-1,TGCAGTGCTGGACCCTCGGACTTCTTCTACGAGCAGTACTTC,CSAGPSDFFYEQYF
.,TRBJ2-2,TRBD1,TRBV6-2/TRBV6-3,TGTGCCAGCAGTAGGGACAGAATACAGACCGGGGAGCTGTTTTTT,CASSRDRIQTGELFF
few,TRBJ1-2,.,TRBV29-1,TGCAGCTTCCACAATGGTGGCGACTATGGCTACACCTTC,CSFHNGGDYGYTF
few,TRBJ2-5,.,TRBV6-2/TRBV6-3,TGTGCCAGCAGCGATACCCTTGGGGACTCCGAGACCCAGTACTTC,CASSDTLGDSETQYF
.,TRBJ2-3,.,TRBV11-2,TGTGCCAGCAGCTCTTGGGACCGCTCTAGCACAGATACGCAGTATTTT,CASSSWDRSSTDTQYF
few,TRBJ2-1,TRBD2,TRBV20-1,TGCAGTGCTAGAGCAGGACTAGCGGGAGGGTACAATGAGCAGTTCTTC,CSARAGLAGGYNEQFF
many,TRBJ1-5,.,TRBV24-1,TGTGCCACCAGTGACAATGGGGCTACCAATCAGCCCCAGCATTTT,CATSDNGATNQPQHF
.,TRBJ2-2,.,TRBV12-3/TRBV12-4,TGTGCCAGCAGTTTACAATCGAACACCGGGGAGCTGTTTTTT,CASSLQSNTGELFF
few,TRBJ2-3,TRBD2,TRBV6-2/TRBV6-3,TGTGCCAGCAGTTACGGGAGGGCGTTTACAGATACGCAGTATTTT,CASSYGRAFTDTQYF
many,TRBJ1-5,.,TRBV29-1,TGCAGCGTTGGGGACGGCAATCAGCCCCAGCATTTT,CSVGDGNQPQHF
few,TRBJ2-5,.,TRBV18,TGTGCCAGCTCACGACAGGTCCAAGAGACCCAGTACTTC,CASSRQVQETQYF
many,TRBJ2-3,.,TRBV7-3,TGTGCCAGCAGCTCCTCAGGGAGACCAACAGATACGCAGTATTTT,CASSSSGRPTDTQYF
.,TRBJ1-4,.,TRBV3-1,TGTGCCAGCAGCCTTCAGACAGGCGTTAATGAAAAACTGTTTTTT,CASSLQTGVNEKLFF
.,TRBJ1-2,TRBD1,TRBV6-5,TGTGCCAGCAGCTCCAACAGGGGAGCCCATGGCTACACCTTC,CASSSNRGAHGYTF
.,TRBJ1-2,TRBD1,TRBV6-5,TGTGCCAGCAGTTACTCGAGCGGGGACAGGGGACGGTATGGCTACACCTTC,CASSYSSGDRGRYGYTF
few,TRBJ1-2,.,TRBV4-3,TGCGCCAGCAGCCAAGAGGGGGAGTTCTCCTATGGCTACACCTTC,CASSQEGEFSYGYTF
few,TRBJ1-6,TRBD1,TRBV5-1,TGCGCCAGCGGGACAGGGGGTCAGCCCCTCCACTTT,CASGTGGQPLHF
.,TRBJ2-1,TRBD2,TRBV7-9,TGTGCCAGCATCCCGGAGGGGACTAGCTATGAGCAGTTCTTC,CASIPEGTSYEQFF
.,TRBJ2-3,.,TRBV7-9,TGTGCCAGCAGAGACGGAGGCGGGAGCACAGATACGCAGTATTTT,CASRDGGGSTDTQYF
many,TRBJ2-3,TRBD2,TRBV5-1,TGCGCCAGCAGCTCGGGGACTAGCGGGAGGCCCACAGATACGCAGTATTTT,CASSSGTSGRPTDTQYF
many,TRBJ1-6,.,TRBV7-6,TGTGCCAGCAGCTTAGCACCCTCTGGAGGAAATTCACCCCTCCACTTT,CASSLAPSGGNSPLHF
few,TRBJ1-2,.,TRBV6-2/TRBV6-3,TGTGCCAGCAGCCTTACCCCGGGACGGGGTTTCGGCTACACCTTC,CASSLTPGRGFGYTF
few,TRBJ1-2,TRBD1,TRBV15,TGTGCCACCAGCCGGGACAGGTTTGACTATGGCTACACCTTC,CATSRDRFDYGYTF
.,TRBJ1-5,.,TRBV7-2,TGTGCCAGCAGCCCAAACTTGGGGGGCAATCAGCCCCAGCATTTT,CASSPNLGGNQPQHF
few,TRBJ2-1,.,TRBV6-6,.,CASSSSSFTGTGYNEQFF
.,TRBJ1-5,.,TRBV12-3/TRBV12-4,TGTGCCAGCAGTTCTAGTCATCAGCCCCAGCATTTT,CASSSSHQPQHF
.,TRBJ1-6,.,TRBV2,TGTGCCAGCAGTGAGGGGGGCCTAATGAATTCACCCCTCCACTTT,CASSEGGLMNSPLHF
.,TRBJ2-2,.,TRBV7-2,TGTGCCAGCAGCGTAGGGAGTAAGTCCGGGGAGCTGTTTTTT,CASSVGSKSGELFF
few,TRBJ2-1,TRBD2,TRBV2,TGTGCCAGCAGTGAAACTAGCGGGAGACAGTTCTTC,CASSETSGRQFF
.,TRBJ2-5,.,TRBV20-1,TGCAGTGCGATAGCGTTGGGAGAGGTAGAGACCCAGTACTTC,CSAIALGEVETQYF
few,TRBJ2-1,.,TRBV20-1,TGCAGTGCGACGCTGCAGGTAGGAGCGCAGTTCTTC,CSATLQVGAQFF
few,TRBJ1-2,TRBD1,TRBV12-3/TRBV12-4,TGTGCCAGCAGTGCCGACAGGGTGGGAGGCTACACCTTC,CASSADRVGGYTF
.,TRBJ1-5,.,TRBV20-1,TGCAGTGCCGTCCCCCATAGCAATCAGCCCCAGCATTTT,CSAVPHSNQPQHF
few,TRBJ2-7,TRBD2,TRBV19,TGTGCCAGTAGCCGCCCCGGGACTACCTACGAGCAGTACTTC,CASSRPGTTYEQYF
.,TRBJ1-3,.,TRBV5-1,TGCGCCAGCAGCCTTGGTTCCCCCAGGAGCTCTGGAAACACCATATATTTT,CASSLGSPRSSGNTIYF
few,TRBJ1-5,.,TRBV10-3,TGTGCCATCAGTGAGTCGGTGGGTATGGGCAATCAGCCCCAGCATTTT,CAISESVGMGNQPQHF
.,TRBJ1-2,.,TRBV20-1,TGCAGTGCGGGGGGCGGGTATGGCTACACCTTC,CSAGGGYGYTF
.,TRBJ1-6,.,TRBV6-1,TGTGCCAGCATCGAGGGGGGGTTTAGGTCACCCCTCCACTTT,CASIEGGFRSPLHF
.,TRBJ1-1,.,TRBV20-1,TGCAGTGCATACGCGTGGGGGGAGGGCGGCACTGAAGCTTTCTTT,CSAYAWGEGGTEAFF
few,TRBJ1-2,.,TRBV7-2,TGTGCCAGCGGGGGACGTGGCTACACCTTC,CASGGRGYTF
once,TRBJ1-4,.,TRBV6-5,TGTGCCAGCAGGACCGGAGTAGGCGAAAAACTGTTTTTT,CASRTGVGEKLFF
few,TRBJ2-1,TRBD1,TRBV20-1,TGCAGTGCTACTTACAGGGGGCGACTCAATGAGCAGTTCTTC,CSATYRGRLNEQFF
few,TRBJ1-1,.,TRBV27,TGTGCCAGCAGTTTACGTCCTTCTACTGAAGCTTTCTTT,CASSLRPSTEAFF
few,TRBJ2-1,.,TRBV2,TGTGCCACCAAGGTCCGGGAGAGCTCCTACAATGAGCAGTTCTTC,CATKVRESSYNEQFF
.,TRBJ2-6,.,TRBV12-3/TRBV12-4,TGTGCCAGCAGTTTAATGTGGACAGAAACTGGGGCCAACGTCCTGACTTTC,CASSLMWTETGANVLTF
once,TRBJ1-3,.,TRBV7-9,TGTGCCAGCAGCTTACTAGGAGCCTCTGGAAACACCATATATTTT,CASSLLGASGNTIYF
few,TRBJ2-6,.,TRBV9,TGTGCCAGCAGCTCCCAGGGTGGCAGCTCTGGGGCCAACGTCCTGACTTTC,CASSSQGGSSGANVLTF
many,TRBJ2-1,TRBD1,TRBV24-1,TGTGCCACCAGTGGTGGACAGGGGGGCCATGAGCAGTTCTTC,CATSGGQGGHEQFF